A selection of T cell receptor beta chains follows, all from one sample in a study of blood T cell repertoires in COVID-19. Only in-frame clones appear in the TCRdb table, and some are missing; sequencing was by immunoSEQ multiplex PCR. This repertoire shows approximately 110,000 clones, approximately 79% found once; its top ten account for more than 20%. Sequencing used peripheral blood. Receptors originate from an older man with active or convalescent COVID-19. The CDR3 runs from the conserved cysteine through the conserved F or W. The order of the fields is CDR3 protein, CDR3 DNA, V gene, J gene, clone size, D gene. D genes are given only for firm matches. A clone size is listed for some rows: how often the clone was seen (once, few, many), or a class if it is expanded.

CDR3 protein: CASSLYGTGGYNEQFF; CDR3 DNA: TGTGCCAGCAGTTTATACGGGACAGGGGGTTACAATGAGCAGTTCTTC; V gene: TRBV28; J gene: TRBJ2-1; clone size: few; D gene: TRBD1
CDR3 protein: CASSGGPNTEAFF; CDR3 DNA: TGTGCCAGCAGTGGAGGGCCGAACACTGAAGCTTTCTTT; V gene: TRBV2; J gene: TRBJ1-1; clone size: few; D gene: NA
CDR3 protein: CASTGTGAYEQYF; CDR3 DNA: TGTGCCAGCACCGGGACAGGAGCCTACGAGCAGTACTTC; V gene: TRBV6-5; J gene: TRBJ2-7; clone size: NA; D gene: TRBD1
CDR3 protein: CASSELGGRGQETQYF; CDR3 DNA: TGTGCCAGCAGTGAGTTGGGGGGGCGAGGACAAGAGACCCAGTACTTC; V gene: TRBV25-1; J gene: TRBJ2-5; clone size: NA; D gene: NA
CDR3 protein: CASSQSGDFYYNEQFF; CDR3 DNA: TGCGCCAGCTCACAAAGCGGGGACTTCTACTACAATGAGCAGTTCTTC; V gene: TRBV5-1; J gene: TRBJ2-1; clone size: NA; D gene: TRBD2
CDR3 protein: CASSPLASPQETQYF; CDR3 DNA: TGTGCCAGCAGCCCCTTAGCGTCCCCCCAAGAGACCCAGTACTTC; V gene: TRBV5-6; J gene: TRBJ2-5; clone size: NA; D gene: NA
CDR3 protein: CASSNPGLASDEQFF; CDR3 DNA: TGTGCCAGCAGTAACCCGGGACTAGCAAGCGATGAGCAGTTCTTC; V gene: TRBV25-1; J gene: TRBJ2-1; clone size: NA; D gene: TRBD2
CDR3 protein: CASSPPDRTQYF; CDR3 DNA: TGTGCCAGCTCACCACCAGACAGAACGCAGTATTTT; V gene: TRBV18; J gene: TRBJ2-3; clone size: NA; D gene: NA
CDR3 protein: CASSPGLDGNEQFF; CDR3 DNA: TGTGCCAGCAGTCCCGGACTTGATGGCAATGAGCAGTTCTTC; V gene: TRBV28; J gene: TRBJ2-1; clone size: NA; D gene: NA
CDR3 protein: CASSTATGANYGYTF; CDR3 DNA: TGTGCCAGTAGCACCGCGACAGGGGCCAACTATGGCTACACCTTC; V gene: TRBV19; J gene: TRBJ1-2; clone size: NA; D gene: TRBD1